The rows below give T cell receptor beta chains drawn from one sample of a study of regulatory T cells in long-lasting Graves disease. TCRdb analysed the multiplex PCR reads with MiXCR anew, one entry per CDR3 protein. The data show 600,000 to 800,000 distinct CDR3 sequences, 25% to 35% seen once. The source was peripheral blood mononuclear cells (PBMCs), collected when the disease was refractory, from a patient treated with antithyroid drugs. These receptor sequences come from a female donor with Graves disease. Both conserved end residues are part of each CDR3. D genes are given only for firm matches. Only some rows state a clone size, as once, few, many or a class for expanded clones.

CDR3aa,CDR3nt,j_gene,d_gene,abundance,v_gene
CASSLEGSGTGELFF,TGTGCCAGCAGCTTAGAGGGTTCGGGCACCGGGGAGCTGTTTTTT,TRBJ2-2,-,few,TRBV7-2
CASSRDTEAFF,TGTGCCAGCAGTAGGGACACTGAAGCTTTCTTT,TRBJ1-1,-,many,TRBV6-1
CATSESGQGVEKLFF,TGTGCCACCAGTGAGTCGGGACAGGGTGTTGAAAAACTGTTTTTT,TRBJ1-4,TRBD1,-,TRBV24-1
CASRKGRQTNTEAFF,TGTGCCAGCAGGAAGGGTCGCCAAACGAACACTGAAGCTTTCTTT,TRBJ1-1,-,many,TRBV2
CASSSTNQGGGGYTF,TGTGCCAGCAGCTCCACCAATCAGGGGGGCGGTGGCTACACCTTC,TRBJ1-2,TRBD1,few,TRBV2
CASSLGEVDNSPLHF,TGCGCCAGCAGCCTGGGTGAGGTTGATAATTCACCCCTCCACTTT,TRBJ1-6,-,few,TRBV5-1
CASSSRSFGSMNTEAFF,TGTGCCAGCAGTTCCCGGTCCTTTGGGTCCATGAACACTGAAGCTTTCTTT,TRBJ1-1,-,-,TRBV6-5
CASGYNEQFF,TGTGCCAGCGGTTACAATGAGCAGTTCTTC,TRBJ2-1,-,-,TRBV6-5
CASSPQSGVGYTEAFF,TGTGCCAGTAGTCCCCAAAGTGGGGTCGGGTACACTGAAGCTTTCTTT,TRBJ1-1,-,-,TRBV19
CASLRWGDTEAFF,TGTGCCAGTCTACGGTGGGGGGACACTGAAGCTTTCTTT,TRBJ1-1,-,-,TRBV19
CASSLDRRGGYTF,TGTGCCAGCAGTTTGGACAGAAGGGGTGGCTACACCTTC,TRBJ1-2,-,-,TRBV12-3/TRBV12-4
CSVAEDSTRQPQHF,TGCAGCGTTGCTGAGGACTCCACGCGTCAGCCCCAGCATTTT,TRBJ1-5,-,-,TRBV29-1
CASSLGLVVGETQYF,TGTGCCAGCAGCTTAGGGTTGGTCGTGGGGGAGACCCAGTACTTC,TRBJ2-5,-,-,TRBV7-9
CASSRQGQGGQPQHF,TGTGCCAGCAGCCGCCAGGGACAGGGCGGTCAGCCCCAGCATTTT,TRBJ1-5,TRBD1,few,TRBV12-3/TRBV12-4
CSAREAVFNSPLHF,TGCAGTGCTAGAGAGGCAGTGTTTAATTCACCCCTCCACTTT,TRBJ1-6,-,-,TRBV20-1
CASSYGAGRSYEQYF,TGTGCCAGCAGTTACGGGGCGGGGAGATCCTACGAGCAGTACTTC,TRBJ2-7,-,-,TRBV6-5
CSVEQGRNQYF,TGCAGCGTTGAACAGGGGAGAAATCAGTACTTC,TRBJ2-7,-,-,TRBV29-1
CASSRSRGIADTQYF,TGTGCCAGCAGTCGTTCCAGGGGTATCGCAGATACGCAGTATTTT,TRBJ2-3,-,-,TRBV6-1
CASRPGHKLNTEAFF,TGTGCCAGCAGGCCGGGACACAAACTGAACACTGAAGCTTTCTTT,TRBJ1-1,-,many,TRBV28
CASSSQEGRSTDTQYF,TGTGCCAGCAGCAGCCAAGAGGGGAGAAGCACAGATACGCAGTATTTT,TRBJ2-3,-,-,TRBV12-3/TRBV12-4
CSVRLQVGNTEAFF,TGCAGCGTCCGCTTACAGGTGGGGAACACTGAAGCTTTCTTT,TRBJ1-1,-,-,TRBV29-1
CASSRRRNTEAFF,TGTGCCAGCAGCCGACGTAGGAACACTGAAGCTTTCTTT,TRBJ1-1,-,-,TRBV7-6
CASSQAAYEQYF,TGTGCCAGCAGCCAAGCGGCCTACGAGCAGTACTTC,TRBJ2-7,-,many,TRBV11-2
CASSPNGLGQETQYF,TGTGCCAGCTCACCAAACGGGTTGGGACAAGAGACCCAGTACTTC,TRBJ2-5,-,-,TRBV18
CASSFTGVNYGYTF,TGTGCCAGCAGCTTTACGGGAGTTAACTATGGCTACACCTTC,TRBJ1-2,-,few,TRBV7-9
CASSRTGDRGPLHF,TGTGCCAGCAGCCGGACAGGGGACAGAGGACCCCTCCACTTT,TRBJ1-6,TRBD1,many,TRBV12-3/TRBV12-4
CSGAGTNYEQYF,TGCAGCGGAGCGGGGACTAACTACGAGCAGTACTTC,TRBJ2-7,TRBD2,-,TRBV29-1
CASRAGTGSYEQYF,TGTGCCAGCAGAGCCGGGACAGGGAGCTACGAGCAGTACTTC,TRBJ2-7,TRBD1,many,TRBV2
CASSFLLSNEKLFF,TGTGCCAGCAGCTTCCTCCTAAGTAATGAAAAACTGTTTTTT,TRBJ1-4,-,-,TRBV11-2
CASSLLGFNTEAFF,TGTGCCAGCAGCTTATTAGGTTTCAACACTGAAGCTTTCTTT,TRBJ1-1,-,-,TRBV7-2
CSAETVSGANVLTF,TGCAGTGCCGAGACAGTGTCTGGGGCCAACGTCCTGACTTTC,TRBJ2-6,-,few,TRBV20-1
CASSYSRNRDASSYEQYF,TGTGCCAGCAGTTACTCGAGAAACCGGGACGCTTCCTCCTACGAGCAGTACTTC,TRBJ2-7,-,-,TRBV6-2/TRBV6-3
CASSSGGGNSPLHF,TGTGCCAGCAGCTCCGGCGGGGGAAATTCACCCCTCCACTTT,TRBJ1-6,-,-,TRBV5-6
CASSPRASGGSRTQYF,TGTGCCAGCAGCCCCCGGGCTAGCGGAGGATCCCGAACCCAGTACTTC,TRBJ2-5,TRBD2,-,TRBV27
CASSFSGGHNEQFF,TGTGCCAGCAGTTTTAGCGGGGGCCACAATGAGCAGTTCTTC,TRBJ2-1,TRBD2,few,TRBV27
CAWSVLVQGLAFF,TGTGCCTGGAGTGTCCTCGTTCAAGGGTTGGCTTTCTTT,TRBJ1-1,-,-,TRBV30
CASSNGQATLGYEQYF,TGTGCCAGCAGCAATGGACAGGCGACTCTAGGATACGAGCAGTACTTC,TRBJ2-7,TRBD1,few,TRBV7-3
CASSNPGGNTIYF,TGTGCCAGCAGTAACCCGGGAGGAAACACCATATATTTT,TRBJ1-3,-,-,TRBV6-1
CASSLLAGGEHTEAFF,TGCGCCAGCAGCTTGTTGGCAGGGGGTGAACACACTGAAGCTTTCTTT,TRBJ1-1,TRBD1,few,TRBV5-1
CASRVRDSEILSNQPQHF,TGTGCCAGCAGAGTCCGGGACAGTGAAATTCTTAGCAATCAGCCCCAGCATTTT,TRBJ1-5,TRBD1,-,TRBV2
CASSTSWGNYGYTF,TGTGCCAGCAGTACGTCTTGGGGGAACTATGGCTACACCTTC,TRBJ1-2,-,many,TRBV27
CASSLTAGWQPQHF,TGTGCCAGCAGTTTAACGGCAGGGTGGCAGCCCCAGCATTTT,TRBJ1-5,-,many,TRBV12-3/TRBV12-4
CASSPGIVNTEAFF,TGTGCCAGCAGCCCCGGGATAGTTAACACTGAAGCTTTCTTT,TRBJ1-1,-,few,TRBV28
CASASDYGLTEAFF,TGTGCCAGCGCCTCGGATTACGGGCTGACTGAAGCTTTCTTT,TRBJ1-1,-,few,TRBV7-2
CASSDAGGQVGFF,TGTGCCAGCAGTGACGCGGGTGGACAGGTCGGTTTCTTT,TRBJ1-1,TRBD1,-,TRBV6-1
CAISRDSPGVAKNIQYF,TGTGCCATCAGTAGGGACAGCCCGGGGGTGGCCAAAAACATTCAGTACTTC,TRBJ2-4,-,-,TRBV10-3
CSVNGRSTDTQYF,TGCAGCGTTAACGGACGGAGCACAGATACGCAGTATTTT,TRBJ2-3,-,-,TRBV29-1
CASSYSGQMNTGELFF,TGTGCCAGCAGTTACTCGGGCCAAATGAACACCGGGGAGCTGTTTTTT,TRBJ2-2,-,few,TRBV6-2/TRBV6-3
CASSKLQGASNYGYTF,TGTGCCAGCAGCAAATTACAGGGGGCGTCTAACTATGGCTACACCTTC,TRBJ1-2,TRBD1,-,TRBV9
CASVETGYSYGYTF,TGTGCCAGCGTGGAGACAGGGTACTCCTATGGCTACACCTTC,TRBJ1-2,TRBD1,few,TRBV25-1
CASSEYRGRKGYTF,TGTGCCAGCAGTGAATACAGGGGGCGGAAAGGCTACACCTTC,TRBJ1-2,TRBD1,many,TRBV6-1
CASTVGQYGYTF,TGTGCCAGCACCGTAGGACAGTATGGCTACACCTTC,TRBJ1-2,-,-,TRBV28